The 3 T cell receptor beta chains below were found in one sample sequenced in a study of technical replicates of blood from a handful of donors. Method: immunoSEQ multiplex PCR; TCRdb's copy keeps in-frame clones and lacks some. Among around 57,000 clones listed, about 96% were seen once. The sequenced material came from T cells isolated from PBMCs. The receptors stem from a human donor in good health.

The chain employs TRBV1 and TRBJ2-3; TRBD1, the table's D call, was not compared with the DNA. TRBV1 is listed as a pseudogene. There are 19 residues in the CDR3. The CDR3 spells CTSSQDLFLRGPFTDTQYF. CDR3 in DNA: TGCACCAGCAGCCAAGATCTCTTCTTAAGGGGGCCCTTCACAGATACGCAGTATTTT.

The CDR3 protein is CASSLGSAQGRDTQYF. The DNA of the CDR3 is TGCGCCAGCAGCTTGGGAAGCGCCCAGGGGAGAGATACGCAGTATTTT. This sequence joins TRBV5-1 and TRBJ2-3, with a possible D match to TRBD1 (6 bases). V gave up 0 bases and J gave up 5 bases, with 16 bases separating them. CDR3 length equals 16 residues. Looked up from germline, CDR1 is SGHRS and CDR2 is YFSETQ.

The chain carries TRBV5-6 and TRBJ2-3; the D gene is possibly TRBD1 (6 bases). The CDR3 has 14 residues. Germline V gene data show CDR1 as SGHDT and CDR2 as YYEEEE. Trimming shortened V by 4 bases and J by 3 bases, and 12 bases separated the two germline ends. CDR3 nucleotide sequence: TGTGCCAGCAGCCGGAGTACAGGGACAGATACGCAGTATTTT. Translation: CASSRSTGTDTQYF.